The 13 T cell receptor beta chains reported below all come from one sample, sequenced in a study of T-cell memory formation after mild COVID-19 (dated by TCRdb to the early 2020s). Library creation used 5' RACE. Sequenced using an Illumina NovaSeq 6000. Starting from the raw public reads, TCRdb applied fastp trimming at Q25, assembled clones with MiXCR and retained in-frame beta chains. Rows are unified per CDR3 protein, each entry keeping the most common DNA and genes. For this sample there are approximately 430,000 distinct CDR3 sequences; roughly a quarter appear just once. Together, the top ten hold about an eighth of the sample. Sequenced input: PBMCs or a T cell subset sorted from them (not recorded which). The origin of the receptors is an adult woman who had mild COVID-19 (a few samples of this study predate the infection). The sample titles of this study are shuffled in the database, so cell type and time point are left out; the donor was told from shared clones.

In this sample, this clonotype turned up a few times. J is TRBJ2-5 and V is TRBV2; D may be TRBD1 or TRBD2 (6 bases each). Germline assignment: CDR1 SNHLY and CDR2 FYNNEI. The ends were cut back, 6 bases at V and 5 bases at J, with 16 bases in the middle. The CDR3 is 14 amino acids. The CDR3 reads CASRGLPRGETQYF. The CDR3 DNA is TGTGCCAGCAGGGGACTTCCGAGGGGGGAGACCCAGTACTTC.

This clonotype was seen many times. This rearrangement joins TRBV27 to TRBJ2-3; 10 positions match TRBD2. The trim removed 2 bases at V and 0 bases at J, leaving 5 bases unmatched. Germline V gives CDR1 MNHEY, CDR2 SMNVEV (reference sequence). The CDR3 is 17 amino acids. The CDR3 coding sequence is TGTGCCAGCAGTTTACGTACGACTAGCGGGAGCACAGATACGCAGTATTTT. Translation gives CASSLRTTSGSTDTQYF.

The gene calls are TRBV7-3 and TRBJ2-1; 10 bases align to TRBD2. CDR1 is SGHTA and CDR2 is FQGTGA in the germline V gene. This CDR3 has 17 amino acids. V gave up 1 base and J gave up 1 base; unmatched junction bases: 4. Here the CDR3 DNA reads TGTGCCAGCAGCTTAATTGGGGGACTAGCGTCCTACAATGAGCAGTTCTTC. It codes for CASSLIGGLASYNEQFF.

This sequence joins TRBV29-1 and TRBJ2-2, with no clear D. CDR3 length equals 13 residues. Looked up from germline, CDR1 is SQVTM and CDR2 is ANQGSEA. V lost 4 bases and J 6 bases, leaving 12 bases between the germline ends. The CDR3 nucleotides read TGCAGCGTTGTGCCCGCGGAGCCCGGGGAGCTGTTTTTT. Amino acids: CSVVPAEPGELFF.

The genes are TRBV6-5 and TRBJ2-1; 7 bases fit TRBD1. The germline CDR1 and CDR2 sequences are MNHEY and SVGAGI. The CDR3 runs 11 residues. The trim removed 5 bases at V and 13 bases at J, leaving 5 bases unmatched. The CDR3 DNA reads as TGTGCCAGCAGTGACGGGACAGCCCAGTTCTTC. Residues: CASSDGTAQFF.

The V and J genes are TRBV7-9 and TRBJ2-1, with 12 bases lining up with TRBD1. The V segment lost 5 bases and the J segment 8 bases; nucleotides outside the gene matches: 7. The CDR3 is 15 residues long. Germline V lookup: CDR1 SEHNR, CDR2 FQNEAQ (reference sequence). The CDR3 coding sequence is TGTGCCAGCAGCGTCCGGGACAGGGGGCCCTATGAGCAGTTCTTC. Translated: CASSVRDRGPYEQFF.

The chain joins TRBV29-1 to TRBJ2-5; D may be TRBD1 (5 bases). The CDR3 is made up of 13 amino acids. Trimming cost V 2 bases and J 5 bases, with 12 bases left between them. Germline CDR1 and CDR2: SQVTM and ANQGSEA. The CDR3 reads CSVERDPGETQYF. CDR3 bases: TGCAGCGTTGAACGCGACCCAGGGGAGACCCAGTACTTC.

This clonotype appeared a few times. V gene TRBV20-1 combines with J gene TRBJ2-7; the match to TRBD1 covers 7 bases. V lost 0 bases, J lost 0 bases, and 5 bases stayed unmatched. Germline CDR1 is DFQATT and CDR2 is SNEGSKA (reference sequence). The CDR3 has 15 residues. CDR3 nucleotide sequence: TGCAGTGCTAGAGAGTTGGGACAGCGCTCCTACGAGCAGTACTTC. Translating gives CSARELGQRSYEQYF.

V gene TRBV6-5 combines with J gene TRBJ2-7, with TRBD2 matching 13 bases. This CDR3 has 14 amino acids. Trimming cost V 9 bases and J 3 bases; bases outside gene matches: 5. Per the germline V gene, CDR1 is MNHEY and CDR2 is SVGAGI. The CDR3 region has the DNA TGTGCCAGTATCAGGACTAGCGGGAGCTACGAGCAGTACTTC. Translated, it gives CASIRTSGSYEQYF.

In nucleotides, the CDR3 is TGCGCCAGCAGCTTACGGACTAGCGGGGGGGCCGGAGAGACCCAGTACTTC. Encoded protein: CASSLRTSGGAGETQYF. The chain combines TRBV5-1 with TRBJ2-5, with 15 bases matching TRBD2. CDR1 and CDR2 from the germline V gene are SGHRS and YFSETQ. The CDR3 totals 17 residues. Trimming took 2 bases from V and 4 from J; bases not matched to a gene: 6.

The chain combines TRBV7-9 with TRBJ2-1; unclear D gene. With 1 base removed from V and 10 bases from J, the gap between germline ends came to 8 bases. The CDR3 has 12 amino acids. The germline V gene has CDR1 SEHNR and CDR2 FQNEAQ (reference sequence). CDR3 nucleotides: TGTGCCAGCAGCTTAGTCCAGACAGAGCAGTTCTTC. This encodes CASSLVQTEQFF.

The chain recombines TRBV29-1 with TRBJ1-2; 8 bases agree with TRBD1. This CDR3 has 12 residues. Unmatched junction bases numbered 8, after V lost 6 bases and J lost 8 bases. Germline CDR1 reads SQVTM; CDR2 reads ANQGSEA. The CDR3 DNA is TGCAGCGTCTATGGACAGGGCCACGGCTACACCTTC. The encoded protein is CSVYGQGHGYTF. The entire variable domain, with the rest obtained from reference TRBV29-1 and TRBJ1-2, is as follows: SAVISQKPSRDICQRGTSLTIQCQVDSQVTMMFWYRQQPGQSLTLIATANQGSEATYESGFVIDKFPISRPNLTFSTLTVSNMSPEDSSIYLCSVYGQGHGYTFGSGTRLTVV.

V and J are TRBV24-1 and TRBJ2-5, with 7 positions matching TRBD1. CDR1 and CDR2 (germline): KGHDR, SFDVKD. The trim removed 6 bases at V and 3 bases at J, leaving 3 bases unmatched. The CDR3 loop spans 13 amino acids. DNA for the CDR3: TGTGCCACCAGTTGGGGGACAGAAGAGACCCAGTACTTC. This codes for CATSWGTEETQYF.